This entry lists 2 T cell receptor beta chains sequenced from one sample in a study of T cells in Graves' hyperthyroidism and ophthalmopathy. Amplified regions were TCR beta CDR3 sequences from RNA transcripts. Initially, a first-round RT-PCR of the TCR CDR3 employed the HTBI primer set. TCRdb redid the calling of the multiplex PCR reads with MiXCR, one entry per CDR3 protein. This sample carries 250,000 or so distinct CDR3 sequences, roughly 15% of them seen once, and the ten largest clones take 30%. Sequenced input: blood. These receptors were obtained from a woman aged 50 to 60 with Graves' hyperthyroidism that later progressed to Graves' ophthalmopathy.

On this clonotype: This may come from a read error, since a much larger clone is one base off. The V and J genes are TRBV3-1 and TRBJ2-7; D is uncertain. Trimming shortened V by 0 bases and J by 6 bases, and 9 bases separated the two germline ends. Germline values: CDR1 LGHDT, CDR2 YNNKEL (reference sequence). The CDR3 runs to 13 residues. Here the CDR3 DNA reads TGTGCCAGCAGCCAAGATATCATGGCCGAGCAGTACTTC. It encodes CASSQDIMAEQYF.

This clonotype was seen ten or more times. The CDR3 DNA reads as TGTGCCAGCAGCAGCGGACTAGCGACGAACTACGAGCAGTACTTC. Protein: CASSSGLATNYEQYF. The chain carries TRBV11-2 and TRBJ2-7; 9 bases map to TRBD2. The germline gives CDR1 SGHAT, CDR2 FQNNGV. V lost 5 bases to trimming and J lost 3 bases; unmatched junction nucleotides: 8. This CDR3 is 15 amino acids long.